The 30 T cell receptor beta chains below come from one sample, sequenced in a study of beta chain features in type 1 diabetes. Expressed TCRB transcripts were sequenced because the entire RNA isolate underwent reverse transcription. The data were produced by immunoSEQ multiplex PCR, yet TCRdb's version contains in-frame clones alone and is incomplete. This sample has roughly 350,000 clones; 11% occur once, and the top ten carry about 0.014%. Sequencing input: naive CD4+ T cells from blood. Source of these receptors: a woman aged 25 to 39 in good health.

This clone was seen only a few times. This sequence joins TRBV7-3 and TRBJ2-5; 10 bases match TRBD2. CDR3 length equals 15 residues. Germline CDR1 and CDR2: SGHTA and FQGTGA. V shed 5 bases, J shed 2 bases, and the junction held 5 bases outside the gene matches. The CDR3 spells CASSQGLAKQETQYF. The CDR3 nucleotides are TGTGCCAGCAGCCAGGGACTAGCGAAGCAAGAGACCCAGTACTTC.

This clone was seen more than once but under ten times. The V call is TRBV5-1, the J call TRBJ2-3, with 15 bases aligning to TRBD2. CDR1 is SGHRS and CDR2 is YFSETQ in the germline V gene. The CDR3 has 19 amino acids. Germline trimming cut 2 bases from V and 5 bases from J; bases unmatched to any gene: 12. CDR3 DNA sequence: TGCGCCAGCAGCTTAGTGGGACTAGCGGGAGGAGGAGTACAAGATACGCAGTATTTT. Its protein is CASSLVGLAGGGVQDTQYF.

The chain joins TRBV4-1 to TRBJ1-1, with D unresolved. This CDR3 comprises 13 residues. CDR1 is MGHRA and CDR2 is YSYEKL in the germline V gene. V was trimmed by 4 bases and J by 4 bases, leaving 10 bases between them. The CDR3 bases are TGCGCCAGCAGCCCTCGGAGGATCACTGAAGCTTTCTTT. Translation gives CASSPRRITEAFF.

This clone appeared a few times. This chain joins TRBV5-4 and TRBJ2-1, with D maybe TRBD2 (6 bases). Trimming shortened V by 7 bases and J by 10 bases, and 15 bases separated the two germline ends. The CDR3 runs 12 residues. Germline assignment: CDR1 SGHNT and CDR2 YYREEE (reference sequence). The CDR3 DNA reads TGTGCCAGCTACGGAGGGCTGGGGGAGCAGTTCTTC. Its protein is CASYGGLGEQFF. The full variable domain, its missing parts supplied by reference TRBV5-4 and TRBJ2-1, is ETGVTQSPTHLIKTRGQQVTLRCSSQSGHNTVSWYQQALGQGPQFIFQYYREEENGRGNFPPRFSGLQFPNYSSELNVNALELDDSALYLCASYGGLGEQFFGPGTRLTVL.

The V call is TRBV28, the J call TRBJ1-1, with D possibly being TRBD1 (5 bases). The germline V gene encodes CDR1 MDHEN and CDR2 SYDVKM. The CDR3 loop spans 15 amino acids. V was clipped by 6 bases and J by 0 bases, with 14 bases between them. The CDR3 spells CASSQATDLNTEAFF. CDR3 DNA: TGTGCCAGCAGCCAGGCGACAGACTTGAACACTGAAGCTTTCTTT.

This chain connects TRBV29-1 to TRBJ2-7; maybe TRBD2 (6 bases). The V and J ends lost 6 bases and 2 bases respectively, with 11 bases between them. The germline V gene encodes CDR1 SQVTM and CDR2 ANQGSEA. This CDR3 has 12 amino acids. The CDR3 nucleotides are TGCAGCGTGGGACTTAACACCTACGAGCAGTACTTC. Its translation: CSVGLNTYEQYF.

The chain couples TRBV28 to TRBJ1-2; 8 nucleotides line up with TRBD1. Germline trimming cut 6 bases from V and 4 bases from J; bases unmatched to any gene: 7. Germline assignment: CDR1 MDHEN and CDR2 SYDVKM. The CDR3 extends over 14 amino acids. The CDR3 DNA reads as TGTGCCAGCAGGCAGAACAGGGGGACCTATGGCTACACCTTC. Its translation: CASRQNRGTYGYTF.

This clone showed up just a few times. This chain links TRBV7-9 with TRBJ2-1; D is possibly TRBD2 (5 bases). V lost 5 bases, J lost 5 bases, and 19 bases lay in between. This CDR3 spans 16 amino acids. CDR1 SEHNR and CDR2 FQNEAQ come from the germline V gene (reference sequence). The CDR3 DNA is TGTGCCAGCAGCATAGTCCAGGCGGGTTCTAACAATGAGCAGTTCTTC. Residues: CASSIVQAGSNNEQFF.

This clone was counted a few times. V is TRBV15 and J is TRBJ2-1; the match to TRBD2 covers 8 bases. With 5 bases clipped from V and 4 bases from J, the junction kept 10 bases outside the gene matches. Germline CDR1 and CDR2: LNHNV and YYDKDF (reference sequence). CDR3 length: 16 amino acids. This CDR3 is CATSFGREVIYNEQFF. DNA for the CDR3: TGTGCCACCAGCTTTGGGCGGGAGGTAATATACAATGAGCAGTTCTTC.

This clone came up a few times. The CDR3 region has the DNA TGCAGTGCTAGCGCGGGGGTTCAGTTCTTC. This gives the protein CSASAGVQFF. This chain links TRBV20-1 with TRBJ2-1; 7 positions agree with TRBD2. V was pared by 3 bases and J by 13 bases, with 3 bases of the junction left unmatched. Per germline, CDR1 DFQATT and CDR2 SNEGSKA (reference sequence). There are 10 residues in the CDR3.

The chain joins TRBV7-9 to TRBJ2-1, with TRBD2 identical over 16 bases. V lost 5 bases, J lost 10 bases, and 5 bases stayed unmatched. This CDR3 has 15 residues. Germline lookup yields CDR1 SEHNR and CDR2 FQNEAQ (reference sequence). CDR3 bases: TGTGCCAGCAGCACGGGACTAGCGGGAGGGCACGAGCAGTTCTTC. Translation: CASSTGLAGGHEQFF.

This clone turned up a few times. The V gene is TRBV4-2, the J gene TRBJ2-2; 14 nucleotides match TRBD2. The ends lost 4 bases at V and 6 bases at J; junction bases unmatched: 4. This CDR3 has 16 residues. CDR1 LGHNA and CDR2 YNFKEQ come from the germline V gene. The DNA of the CDR3 is TGTGCCAGCAGCCCGACTAGCGGGAGGGTCGCCGGGGAGCTGTTTTTT. This encodes CASSPTSGRVAGELFF.

This clone was found a few times. The CDR3, as DNA: TGCGCCAGCAGCTCCCCTCCAGGGCGGTACACAGATACGCAGTATTTT. Residues: CASSSPPGRYTDTQYF. The chain is built from TRBV5-1 and TRBJ2-3, with D perhaps TRBD1 (5 bases). CDR1 and CDR2 (germline): SGHRS, YFSETQ. There are 16 residues in the CDR3. The germline V and J ends were trimmed by 3 bases and 2 bases, with 16 bases remaining between them.

CDR3 sequence (DNA): TGTGCCAGCAGCTTCAGGGAGGGGCTGAACACTGAAGCTTTCTTT. Protein sequence: CASSFREGLNTEAFF. The V and J genes are TRBV7-2 and TRBJ1-1; tentatively, D is TRBD1 (5 bases). Germline CDR1 and CDR2: SGHTA and FQGNSA. The CDR3 sequence is 15 residues long. The germline V and J ends were trimmed by 3 bases and 0 bases, with 11 bases remaining between them.

The V and J genes are TRBV28 and TRBJ2-7; unclear D gene. Germline V gives CDR1 MDHEN, CDR2 SYDVKM. The CDR3 runs 15 residues. V shed 6 bases and J shed 3 bases, with 18 bases lying between them. CDR3 amino acids: CASSPRPPGDYEQYF. The DNA for the CDR3 is TGTGCCAGCAGCCCTCGGCCACCAGGCGACTACGAGCAGTACTTC.

This clone was seen more than once but under ten times. J is TRBJ2-4 and V is TRBV30; the match to TRBD2 covers 10 bases. In germline, CDR1 is GTSNPN, CDR2 SVGIG (reference sequence). The V gene end was trimmed by 2 bases and the J gene end by 10 bases; junction bases not matched to a gene: 11. The CDR3 spans 15 residues. CDR3 in amino acids: CAWSTRSSGSRIQYF. The DNA of the CDR3 is TGTGCCTGGAGTACCCGGTCTAGCGGGAGCCGGATTCAGTACTTC.

This clone was observed a few times. The V and J genes are TRBV27 and TRBJ2-7; 7 nucleotides line up with TRBD2. The CDR3 runs to 15 residues. The V gene end was trimmed by 5 bases and the J gene end by 0 bases; junction bases not matched to a gene: 7. Germline V CDR1 and CDR2: MNHEY, SMNVEV (reference sequence). CDR3: CASSLLREASYEQYF. The CDR3 DNA reads as TGTGCCAGCAGTCTACTTCGGGAGGCCTCCTACGAGCAGTACTTC.

V gene TRBV4-3 combines with J gene TRBJ2-2; 9 positions agree with TRBD2. The junction had 5 bases not matched to a gene; V was cut back by 4 bases and J by 5 bases. The V gene's germline CDR1 is LGHNA and CDR2 YSLEER. This CDR3 region has 15 residues. The chain's CDR3 is CASSRLAERTGELFF. The CDR3 DNA is TGCGCCAGCAGCCGACTAGCGGAACGAACCGGGGAGCTGTTTTTT.

This sequence joins TRBV7-9 and TRBJ2-1, with 11 bases lining up with TRBD2. CDR3 size: 16 residues. V lost 7 bases, J lost 9 bases, and 14 bases stayed unmatched. Germline lookup yields CDR1 SEHNR and CDR2 FQNEAQ (reference sequence). CDR3 region: CASTGRASGRFLEQFF. In nucleotides, the CDR3 is TGTGCCAGCACTGGGAGGGCTAGCGGGAGGTTCCTTGAGCAGTTCTTC.

The chain has TRBV4-3 and TRBJ2-3; 8 bases agree with TRBD1. Trimming removed 4 bases from V and 4 bases from J; junction bases left unmatched: 7. This CDR3 has 15 amino acids. Germline V gene sequence: CDR1 LGHNA, CDR2 YSLEER. CDR3 sequence (DNA): TGCGCCAGCAGCCGGGACAGGCCGACTGCAGATACGCAGTATTTT. It yields the protein CASSRDRPTADTQYF.

This clone was detected a few times. V and J are TRBV7-9 and TRBJ2-1, with a possible D match to TRBD2 (6 bases). The CDR3 totals 17 residues. V was clipped by 7 bases and J by 5 bases, with 24 bases between them. CDR1 and CDR2 (germline): SEHNR, FQNEAQ (reference sequence). CDR3 coding DNA: TGTGCCAGCACCCATACCCGCAGTCTAGCGAGAGACAATGAGCAGTTCTTC. It codes for CASTHTRSLARDNEQFF.

The rearrangement links TRBV7-3 to TRBJ1-2; 8 positions match TRBD1. After removal of 5 bases from V and 2 bases from J, the junction contained 4 bases not matched to a gene. CDR1 SGHTA and CDR2 FQGTGA come from the germline V gene. The CDR3 covers 14 residues. The CDR3 sequence: CASSPGQGNYGYTF. In nucleotides, the CDR3 is TGTGCCAGCAGCCCAGGACAGGGAAACTATGGCTACACCTTC.

V gene TRBV28 combines with J gene TRBJ1-2; weak D call: TRBD1 (6 bases). Germline CDR1 MDHEN, CDR2 SYDVKM. Trimming shortened V by 5 bases and J by 1 base, and 20 bases separated the two germline ends. This CDR3 has 17 residues. In DNA form, the CDR3 reads TGTGCCAGCAGTACCTACGGTGAGGGACAAAATAACTATGGCTACACCTTC. Its translation is CASSTYGEGQNNYGYTF.

The genes are TRBV29-1 and TRBJ2-7; 9 bases map to TRBD1. Germline CDR1 SQVTM, CDR2 ANQGSEA. The CDR3 loop spans 12 amino acids. V gave up 5 bases and J gave up 6 bases; unmatched junction bases: 5. Written as DNA, the CDR3 is TGCAGCGTTTTTCCGGGACAGGGCGAGCAGTACTTC. Translation: CSVFPGQGEQYF.

With regard to this clone: Other DNA sequences of this sample code for an identical CDR3. The chain couples TRBV5-1 to TRBJ1-1; TRBD1 might be the D (6 bases). V was shortened by 0 bases and J by 0 bases, with 6 bases between the two germline ends. This CDR3 spans 14 amino acids. Germline CDR1 SGHRS, CDR2 YFSETQ. For the CDR3, the DNA is TGCGCCAGCAGCTTGGGACAGGTGAACACTGAAGCTTTCTTT. Amino acids: CASSLGQVNTEAFF.

V and J are TRBV5-6 and TRBJ1-2, with D possibly matching TRBD1 (6 bases). The germline CDR1 and CDR2 sequences are SGHDT and YYEEEE. The CDR3 covers 13 residues. The germline V and J ends were trimmed by 4 bases and 2 bases, with 9 bases remaining between them. The CDR3 bases are TGTGCCAGCAGCCAGACAGGAAACTATGGCTACACCTTC. Its translation: CASSQTGNYGYTF.

The V and J genes are TRBV5-1 and TRBJ1-3; D uncertain. Germline V CDR1 and CDR2: SGHRS, YFSETQ. V gave up 4 bases and J gave up 3 bases, with 17 bases separating them. The CDR3 runs to 16 residues. CDR3 coding DNA: TGCGCCAGCAGCCAGACCCCGAGGGATGGTGGAAACACCATATATTTT. Residues: CASSQTPRDGGNTIYF.

This chain joins TRBV27 and TRBJ2-3; perhaps TRBD1 as D (5 bases). Germline CDR1 and CDR2: MNHEY and SMNVEV (reference sequence). Trimming took 1 base from V and 0 from J, leaving 17 bases between them. The CDR3 totals 18 residues. CDR3 DNA sequence: TGTGCCAGCAGTTTATGGGGCAGTCCCCCCTCTAGCACAGATACGCAGTATTTT. As protein: CASSLWGSPPSSTDTQYF.

The V and J genes are TRBV5-1 and TRBJ1-2; 7 bases align to TRBD1. Trimming took 0 bases from V and 1 from J; bases not matched to a gene: 6. The CDR3 has 16 amino acids. CDR1 is SGHRS and CDR2 is YFSETQ in the germline V gene. DNA for the CDR3: TGCGCCAGCAGCTTGGGACAGGGTATCGTTAACTATGGCTACACCTTC. Its protein product is CASSLGQGIVNYGYTF.

The genes are TRBV28 and TRBJ2-7; weak D call: TRBD2 (5 bases). V was pared by 0 bases and J by 7 bases, with 16 bases between. The CDR3 has 15 residues. Germline CDR1 reads MDHEN; CDR2 reads SYDVKM. The CDR3 nucleotides are TGTGCCAGCAGTTTATGGTCGGAGGCCACGGGGGAGCAGTACTTC. Translation gives CASSLWSEATGEQYF.